The T cell receptor beta chain described here comes from a study of control samples from healthy donors and cancer patients (dated by TCRdb to 2019 to 2021). The junction shows trimming of 5 bases on V and 10 bases on J, plus 8 bases between the germline ends. The germline V gene sets CDR1 to SGHAT and CDR2 to FQNNGV. Including the terminal cysteine and phenylalanine, the CDR3 comprises 10 residues. Only the CDR3 region is kept as DNA, spanning 30 bases read in frame from base 1. Library construction relied on the immunoSEQ multiplex PCR assay. TCRdb provides this immuneACCESS table in a form limited to in-frame rearrangements. Some clones are lacking; in checked studies, under half of them reflect an unresolved V gene, and why the rest are absent is not known. The sample profile shows roughly 130,000 clones; more than 70% of them were found once. The ten biggest clones cover around 3% of the sample.

As for this clone: Its antigen is not yet known. No base qualities exist here, and no much larger clone lies one base off it.

This receptor was taken from a man aged 45 to 65 in good health. Sequences were obtained from blood. The chain is made from TRBV11-2 and TRBJ1-1, and possibly TRBD1, on 6 matching bases. CDR3 reads: CASSRGGAFF. The sequenced DNA is TGTGCCAGCAGCAGAGGGGGAGCTTTCTTT.